This entry lists 8 T cell receptor beta chains sequenced from one sample in a study of control samples from healthy donors and cancer patients. Clones were read by immunoSEQ multiplex PCR, and TCRdb kept only the in-frame ones, dropping some. This sample has some 150,000 clones, with around 92% found just once. Sample: blood. These receptors all come from a woman in her twenties or thirties in good health.

This clone appeared a single time. This chain links TRBV7-9 with TRBJ2-5; TRBD1 is a possible D gene (5 bases). Trimming removed 3 bases at V and 0 bases at J, with 8 bases between. Germline V gives CDR1 SEHNR, CDR2 FQNEAQ (reference sequence). The CDR3 runs 14 residues. This chain's CDR3 is CASSLDTYQETQYF. CDR3 sequence (DNA): TGTGCCAGCAGCTTGGACACGTACCAAGAGACCCAGTACTTC.

The chain couples TRBV11-2 to TRBJ2-1; 8 bases align to TRBD2. The CDR3 has 14 amino acids. The trim removed 5 bases at V and 2 bases at J, leaving 2 bases unmatched. Germline V gives CDR1 SGHAT, CDR2 FQNNGV. The CDR3 is CASSLAGPYNEQFF. In nucleotides, the CDR3 is TGTGCCAGCAGCCTAGCGGGTCCCTACAATGAGCAGTTCTTC.

V and J are TRBV12-3 or TRBV12-4 and TRBJ2-3; a possible D gene is TRBD2 (7 bases). The ends were cut back, 3 bases at V and 8 bases at J, with 9 bases in the middle. The CDR3 totals 12 residues. Here the CDR3 DNA reads TGTGCCAGCAGTTTGAGGGGGGGTACGCAGTATTTT. This codes for CASSLRGGTQYF.

The chain links TRBV10-1 to TRBJ2-4; 12 bases line up with TRBD1. The CDR3 consists of 19 residues. Germline V lookup: CDR1 WNHNN, CDR2 SYGVQD (reference sequence). Trimming took 0 bases from V and 3 from J; bases not matched to a gene: 9. The CDR3 nucleotides are TGCGCCAGCAGTGAGTCCGGGACAGGGGGCGAGATTGGCAAAAACATTCAGTACTTC. It encodes CASSESGTGGEIGKNIQYF.

J is TRBJ1-2 and V is TRBV5-1; 12 bases match TRBD1. Per the germline V gene, CDR1 is SGHRS and CDR2 is YFSETQ. V lost 0 bases and J lost 0; bases outside the gene matches: 3. CDR3 length: 17 residues. This CDR3 reads CASSLAGTGGSNYGYTF. The CDR3 nucleotides are TGCGCCAGCAGCTTGGCCGGGACAGGGGGCTCTAACTATGGCTACACCTTC.

The chain has TRBV5-6 and TRBJ2-7; 8 positions match TRBD1. Germline CDR1 and CDR2: SGHDT and YYEEEE. The V and J ends lost 3 bases and 6 bases, in that order; junction bases with no gene match: 2. The CDR3 loop spans 12 amino acids. The CDR3 protein is CASSYDRGEQYF. As DNA, the CDR3 is TGTGCCAGCAGCTACGACAGGGGCGAGCAGTACTTC.

This chain uses TRBV3-1 (or the pseudogene TRBV3-2) with TRBJ2-5; TRBD1 aligns across 7 bases. V shed 3 bases, J shed 4 bases, and the junction held 5 bases outside the gene matches. Germline V gene lookup returns CDR1 LGHDT and CDR2 YNNKEL (reference sequence). The CDR3 loop spans 14 amino acids. The CDR3 DNA reads as TGTGCCAGCAGCCACTCCCGGGACAGAGAGACCCAGTACTTC. Translated, it gives CASSHSRDRETQYF.

The chain employs TRBV3-1 (or the pseudogene TRBV3-2) and TRBJ2-1; D may match TRBD1 or TRBD2 (6 bases each). CDR1 and CDR2 (germline): LGHDT, YNNKEL (reference sequence). The CDR3 has 16 amino acids. V was cut by 0 bases and J by 2 bases, with 11 bases left in between. The CDR3 loop is CASSQDSRGPYNEQFF. The CDR3 nucleotides read TGTGCCAGCAGCCAAGATAGTCGGGGGCCCTACAATGAGCAGTTCTTC.